This record concerns one T cell receptor (beta chain) sequence. The target antigen is unknown. The method was immunoSEQ multiplex PCR; TCRdb's version includes in-frame clones alone and lacks a portion of them. This sample has more than 85,000 clones, with around 90% found just once. CDR1 and CDR2 (germline): MNHEY, SMNVEV (reference sequence). This CDR3 is built from 16 residues. V was pared by 6 bases and J by 4 bases, with 12 bases of the junction left unmatched. Whether given at about 4 or about 12 weeks, second doses were pooled. The data stem from a study of T cell responses to AZD1222 COVID-19 vaccine. General study results and limits: Increases in Spike-specific TCR breadth and depth were seen after two AZD1222 doses. Donors were mostly white British, more females; clonal diversity possibly underestimated. Nearly half of spike-specific TCRs reportedly target unmutated variant regions.

The V gene is TRBV27, the J gene TRBJ1-1, with 9 bases aligning to TRBD1. This TCR came from an adult who received the AZD1222 COVID-19 vaccine. The material was peripheral blood, obtained 28 days after the second AZD1222 dose. The CDR3 bases are TGTGCCAGCAGGGCAGGACAGGGGATCTTGAGCACTGAAGCTTTCTTT. It encodes CASRAGQGILSTEAFF.